A selection of T cell receptor beta chains follows, all from one sample in a study of T cells in Graves' hyperthyroidism and ophthalmopathy. TCRdb reanalysed the multiplex PCR reads using MiXCR and keeps one entry per CDR3 protein. The sample holds 600,000 to 650,000 distinct CDR3 sequences, about a fifth seen once. The sequenced sample was blood. These TCRs come from a man aged 25 to 40 with Graves' ophthalmopathy. CDR3s include the opening cysteine and the closing phenylalanine or tryptophan. A clone size is listed for some rows: how often the clone was seen (once, few, many), or a class if it is expanded.

cdr3_length,j_call,v_call,clone_size,cdr3_aa
14,TRBJ2-1,TRBV11-3,-,CASSLYGGHNEQFF
12,TRBJ2-1,TRBV28,many,CASGGTYNEQFF
13,TRBJ1-2,TRBV12-3/TRBV12-4,few,CASSFRTLYGYTF
13,TRBJ2-1,TRBV30,many,CAWSVRLAGEQFF
15,TRBJ1-5,TRBV2,many,CASSEGTRRNQPQHF
16,TRBJ1-1,TRBV4-2,-,CASSQEVVTGNTEAFF
14,TRBJ2-7,TRBV6-1,many,CASSKDRGSYEQYF
14,TRBJ2-7,TRBV5-1,many,CASSARGGRYEQYF
14,TRBJ2-7,TRBV28,few,CASSSYAQGREQYF
15,TRBJ2-7,TRBV6-6,few,CASSYSGTSIHEQYF
14,TRBJ2-3,TRBV20-1,few,CSATSGTSTDTQYF
14,TRBJ2-7,TRBV12-3/TRBV12-4,many,CASSLPGLDYEQYF
13,TRBJ1-1,TRBV28,many,CASSLVSGGEAFF
14,TRBJ1-2,TRBV18,few,CASSPPTGLIGYTF
15,TRBJ2-7,TRBV7-7,-,CASSRTSGKYHEQYF
15,TRBJ1-2,TRBV28,many,CASNHPGGESYGYTF
13,TRBJ2-3,TRBV28,-,CASTSVRTDTQYF
12,TRBJ1-4,TRBV11-2,-,CASSSQTGKLFF
15,TRBJ2-5,TRBV25-1,-,CASSPRAFEGEIQYF
12,TRBJ1-4,TRBV2,many,CASGVTNEKLFF
16,TRBJ2-5,TRBV28,few,CASSYPETGGLETQYF